The rows below give T cell receptor beta chains drawn from one sample of a study of high-grade serous ovarian cancer treatment subgroups. TCRdb's copy holds only in-frame clones and misses some; the assay was immunoSEQ multiplex PCR. Counted here are some 3,200 clones, roughly four fifths occurring once; the ten biggest clones make up roughly 30%. Sequencing input: tumor tissue. The receptors were gathered from a human donor with high-grade serous ovarian cancer. Both conserved end residues are part of each CDR3. The order of the fields is V gene, J gene, clone size, D gene, CDR3 DNA, CDR3 protein. D genes are given only for firm matches. A row's size may be missing; if present it is once, few, many or a size class.

V gene: TRBV28; J gene: TRBJ2-7; clone size: .; D gene: TRBD2; CDR3 DNA: TGTGCCCGCAGTCGACCGGGACTAGCTAACGAGCAGTACTTC; CDR3 protein: CARSRPGLANEQYF
V gene: TRBV11-1; J gene: TRBJ2-1; clone size: once; D gene: TRBD2; CDR3 DNA: TGTGCCAGCATGGCTAGCGGAGCCAATGAGCAGTTCTTC; CDR3 protein: CASMASGANEQFF
V gene: TRBV5-1; J gene: TRBJ2-1; clone size: .; D gene: .; CDR3 DNA: TGCGCCAGCAGCATAGAGCGGATTTCATACAATGAGCAGTTCTTC; CDR3 protein: CASSIERISYNEQFF
V gene: TRBV5-4; J gene: TRBJ2-3; clone size: .; D gene: .; CDR3 DNA: TGTGCCAGCAGCTTTGGCCTAGCTAATACAGATACGCAGTATTTT; CDR3 protein: CASSFGLANTDTQYF
V gene: TRBV5-8; J gene: TRBJ1-5; clone size: .; D gene: .; CDR3 DNA: TGTGCCAGCAGTTTGCAAGGGATCAATCAGCCCCAGCATTTT; CDR3 protein: CASSLQGINQPQHF
V gene: TRBV27; J gene: TRBJ2-5; clone size: .; D gene: TRBD1; CDR3 DNA: TGTGCCAGCAGACAAACAGGGGGTTGGGAGACCCAGTACTTC; CDR3 protein: CASRQTGGWETQYF
V gene: TRBV19; J gene: TRBJ2-1; clone size: .; D gene: .; CDR3 DNA: TGTGCCAGTAGTACCCTAGCGCTGGGGAATGAGCAGTTCTTC; CDR3 protein: CASSTLALGNEQFF
V gene: TRBV7-3; J gene: TRBJ2-1; clone size: .; D gene: TRBD2; CDR3 DNA: TGTGCCAGCAGCTTAACGGCGGGAGTGTTCTACAATGAGCAGTTCTTC; CDR3 protein: CASSLTAGVFYNEQFF
V gene: TRBV28; J gene: TRBJ1-1; clone size: .; D gene: .; CDR3 DNA: TGTGCCAGCAGGGGACCGAGTCAGGCTGAAGCTTTCTTT; CDR3 protein: CASRGPSQAEAFF
V gene: TRBV7-9; J gene: TRBJ2-7; clone size: .; D gene: .; CDR3 DNA: TGTGCCAGCAGCCCGGGTCTGGGGACAACCTACGAGCAGTACTTC; CDR3 protein: CASSPGLGTTYEQYF
V gene: TRBV11-2; J gene: TRBJ2-4; clone size: .; D gene: .; CDR3 DNA: TGTGCCAGCAGCCCCGGACTAGCCAAAAACATTCAGTACTTC; CDR3 protein: CASSPGLAKNIQYF
V gene: TRBV28; J gene: TRBJ1-5; clone size: .; D gene: .; CDR3 DNA: TGTGCCAGCAGTTTATCAGGGTGGGGTCAGCCCCAGCATTTT; CDR3 protein: CASSLSGWGQPQHF
V gene: TRBV7-9; J gene: TRBJ1-2; clone size: .; D gene: .; CDR3 DNA: TGTGCCAGCAGCTTAGCAGGGAAGAACTATGGCTACACCTTC; CDR3 protein: CASSLAGKNYGYTF
V gene: TRBV12-5; J gene: TRBJ2-3; clone size: .; D gene: .; CDR3 DNA: TGTGCTAGTGGTTTGGTACATGACGGGGAGACGGTCACAGATACGCAGTATTTT; CDR3 protein: CASGLVHDGETVTDTQYF
V gene: TRBV27; J gene: TRBJ2-2; clone size: .; D gene: .; CDR3 DNA: TGTGCCACCGGGCGTCCCAGTGGATTTCAGAACACCGGGGAGCTGTTTTTT; CDR3 protein: CATGRPSGFQNTGELFF
V gene: TRBV28; J gene: TRBJ2-5; clone size: .; D gene: .; CDR3 DNA: TGTGCCAGCAGTTTCGGGCAGGGGCGCGAGACCCAGTACTTC; CDR3 protein: CASSFGQGRETQYF
V gene: TRBV7-9; J gene: TRBJ2-2; clone size: .; D gene: TRBD2; CDR3 DNA: TGTGCCAGCAGCCCCGCGGGGGGACTAGCTTCCCACGGGGAGCTGTTTTTT; CDR3 protein: CASSPAGGLASHGELFF